Listed below are T cell receptor beta chains from one sample, sequenced in a study of PD-1 blockade in classical Hodgkin lymphoma. Using immunoSEQ multiplex PCR, the repertoire was profiled, and TCRdb retains in-frame clones only, with some absent. The sample includes 150,000 or so clones, around 84% of them seen just once. This specimen was peripheral blood mononuclear cells (PBMCs), taken before the second cycle of nivolumab. The receptors were gathered from a human donor with classical Hodgkin lymphoma. CDR3s include the opening cysteine and the closing phenylalanine or tryptophan. A D gene is named only where the DNA matches it firmly. Not every row has a clone size; where given, it reads once, few, many or a size class.

J gene,clone size,D gene,V gene,CDR3 protein,CDR3 DNA
TRBJ2-1,once,TRBD2,TRBV10-3,CAIRAGGPVEQFF,TGTGCCATCAGGGCGGGAGGGCCAGTTGAGCAGTTCTTC
TRBJ2-1,-,TRBD2,TRBV7-2,CASSLASGSHNEQFF,TGTGCCAGCAGCTTAGCTAGCGGGAGCCACAATGAGCAGTTCTTC
TRBJ1-1,-,-,TRBV28,CASSLPRTGNTEAFF,TGTGCCAGCAGTTTACCCCGGACGGGGAACACTGAAGCTTTCTTT
TRBJ2-3,-,-,TRBV5-8,CASSYGRGRTGDTQYF,TGTGCCAGCAGCTATGGGAGGGGGCGCACGGGAGATACGCAGTATTTT
TRBJ2-7,-,-,TRBV4-1,CASSQDRRRRVSYEQYF,TGCGCCAGCAGCCAAGATCGCAGGCGACGAGTATCCTACGAGCAGTACTTC
TRBJ1-3,-,-,TRBV7-2,CASSRQESGTIYF,TGTGCCAGCAGCCGACAGGAAAGCGGCACCATATATTTT
TRBJ1-1,-,-,TRBV19,CASSTDGRLNTEAFF,TGTGCCAGTAGTACCGACGGGCGGCTGAACACTGAAGCTTTCTTT
TRBJ2-7,-,TRBD2,TRBV18,CASSPGEGQYF,TGTGCCAGCTCACCTGGGGAGGGGCAGTACTTC
TRBJ2-7,-,-,TRBV21-1,CASCRRGVLVLRDSPTYEQYF,TGTGCCAGCTGCCGGAGGGGGGTCCTAGTCCTTCGGGACTCCCCGACCTACGAGCAGTACTTC
TRBJ2-1,-,-,TRBV7-9,CASSFGLGGYNEQFF,TGTGCCAGCAGCTTCGGACTAGGGGGCTACAATGAGCAGTTCTTC
TRBJ2-1,-,TRBD2,TRBV5-1,CASSLVVTSHNEQFF,TGCGCCAGCAGCTTGGTAGTGACTAGCCACAATGAGCAGTTCTTC
TRBJ1-1,-,TRBD1,TRBV19,CASSNGARQGANTEAFF,TGTGCCAGTAGTAATGGGGCCCGACAGGGGGCGAACACTGAAGCTTTCTTT
TRBJ2-7,few,-,TRBV9,CASSGHGTSSPYEQYF,TGTGCCAGCAGCGGCCACGGGACAAGTTCCCCCTACGAGCAGTACTTC
TRBJ2-6,-,TRBD1,TRBV7-8,CASSLRYRGPAGANVLTF,TGTGCCAGCAGCTTACGGTATAGGGGGCCGGCTGGGGCCAACGTCCTGACTTTC
TRBJ2-2,-,TRBD2,TRBV13,CASSLRTSGRVGELFF,TGTGCCAGCAGCTTGAGGACTAGCGGGAGGGTCGGGGAGCTGTTTTTT
TRBJ2-1,-,-,TRBV2,CASSVESSGLNNEQFF,TGTGCCAGCAGTGTTGAGAGTAGCGGACTAAACAATGAGCAGTTCTTC
TRBJ1-6,-,-,TRBV19,CASSIYSSGDSPLHF,TGTGCCAGTAGTATATACAGTTCGGGGGATTCACCCCTCCACTTT
TRBJ1-2,-,-,TRBV4-2,CASSLQGFSYGYTF,TGTGCCAGCAGCTTGCAGGGTTTCTCTTATGGCTACACCTTC
TRBJ2-3,-,-,TRBV2,CASSEDGPTDTQYF,TGTGCCAGCAGTGAAGACGGACCCACAGATACGCAGTATTTT
TRBJ2-2,-,-,TRBV10-3,CAITRTLDTGELFF,TGTGCCATCACCCGGACTTTAGACACCGGGGAGCTGTTTTTT